The T cell receptor (beta chain) described here comes from a study of OX40 agonist ivuxolimab in advanced cancers. At the level of the study: Dose-escalation subjects each had hepatocellular carcinoma, melanoma, renal cell or head and neck cancer. Partial responses occurred in Three dose-escalation patients, one with hepatocellular carcinoma and two with cutaneous melanoma.

Profiled with immunoSEQ multiplex PCR; TCRdb holds only in-frame clones, not every one. The table includes roughly 50,000 clones, roughly 82% detected once. Germline V CDR1 and CDR2: MNHEY, SMNVEV (reference sequence). Trimming cost V 5 bases and J 0 bases, with 10 bases left between them. The CDR3 has 14 amino acids. V usage is TRBV27 and J usage is TRBJ2-5, with D perhaps TRBD1 or TRBD2 (5 bases each). The sequence was obtained from an adult with an advanced solid tumor such as melanoma, head and neck, liver or kidney cancer. The sequencing used CD4+ or CD8+ T cells sorted from blood, collected in a trial of the OX40 agonist ivuxolimab. CDR3 nucleotide sequence: TGTGCCAGCAGTCGGGGCCTCCACCAAGAGACCCAGTACTTC. Its protein is CASSRGLHQETQYF.